This TCR beta chain was identified during a study of blood T cell repertoires in COVID-19. Here immunoSEQ multiplex PCR was the method, and the copy in TCRdb shows in-frame clones only, minus some. The sample has about 270,000 clones, 85% to 90% seen once. Germline V gene data show CDR1 as SGHKS and CDR2 as YYEKEE (reference sequence). The CDR3 is 15 amino acids. After removal of 3 bases from V and 6 bases from J, the junction contained 8 bases not matched to a gene. The chain links TRBV5-5 to TRBJ1-2; 10 nucleotides align to TRBD1. Sequenced: PBMCs or T cells enriched from blood (not recorded which). This clonotype originated in a woman aged 55-69 years who had recovered from COVID-19. Here the CDR3 DNA reads TGTGCCAGCAGCTACCTGACAGGGGGCAGTAATGGCTACACCTTC. Amino acids: CASSYLTGGSNGYTF.